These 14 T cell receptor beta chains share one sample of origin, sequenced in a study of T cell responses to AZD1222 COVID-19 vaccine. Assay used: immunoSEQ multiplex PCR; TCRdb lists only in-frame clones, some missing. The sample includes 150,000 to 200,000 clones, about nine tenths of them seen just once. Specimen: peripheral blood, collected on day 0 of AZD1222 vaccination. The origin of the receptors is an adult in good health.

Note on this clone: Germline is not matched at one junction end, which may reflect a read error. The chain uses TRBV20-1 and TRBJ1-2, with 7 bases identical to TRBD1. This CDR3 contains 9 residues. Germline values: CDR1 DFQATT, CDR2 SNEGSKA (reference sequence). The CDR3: CSAAGTVNF. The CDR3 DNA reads TGCAGTGCGGCCGGGACAGTAAACTTC.

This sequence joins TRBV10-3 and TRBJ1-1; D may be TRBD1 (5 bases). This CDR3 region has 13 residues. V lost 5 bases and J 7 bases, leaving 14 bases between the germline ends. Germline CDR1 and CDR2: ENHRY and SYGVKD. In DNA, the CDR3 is TGTGCCATCAGTACAGGTCCGGGGAATGAAGCTTTCTTT. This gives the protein CAISTGPGNEAFF.

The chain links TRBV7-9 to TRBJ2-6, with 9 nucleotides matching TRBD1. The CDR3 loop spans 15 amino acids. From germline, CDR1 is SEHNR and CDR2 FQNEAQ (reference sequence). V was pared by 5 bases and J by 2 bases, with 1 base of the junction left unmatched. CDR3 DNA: TGTGCCAGCAGCACAGGGGGCCCTGGGGCCAACGTCCTGACTTTC. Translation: CASSTGGPGANVLTF.

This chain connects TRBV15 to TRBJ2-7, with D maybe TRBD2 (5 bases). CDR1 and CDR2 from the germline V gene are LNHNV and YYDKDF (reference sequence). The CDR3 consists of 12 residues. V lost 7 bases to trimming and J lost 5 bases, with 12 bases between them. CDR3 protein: CATKAPGNEQYF. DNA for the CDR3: TGTGCCACCAAGGCCCCGGGAAACGAGCAGTACTTC.

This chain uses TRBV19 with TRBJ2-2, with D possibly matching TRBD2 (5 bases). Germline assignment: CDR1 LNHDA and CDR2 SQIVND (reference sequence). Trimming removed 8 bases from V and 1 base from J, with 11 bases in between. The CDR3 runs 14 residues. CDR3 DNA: TGTGCCAGTGGAAGCGGAAGGAACACCGGGGAGCTGTTTTTT. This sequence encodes CASGSGRNTGELFF.

The chain's CDR3 is CASSGSVPGPTDTQYF. In nucleotides, the CDR3 is TGTGCCAGCAGCGGGAGCGTGCCGGGCCCCACAGATACGCAGTATTTT. The J gene is TRBJ2-3, the V gene TRBV7-9; the D gene is possibly TRBD2 (5 bases). V was trimmed by 5 bases and J by 2 bases, leaving 17 bases between them. Germline V gives CDR1 SEHNR, CDR2 FQNEAQ (reference sequence). The CDR3 contains 16 residues.

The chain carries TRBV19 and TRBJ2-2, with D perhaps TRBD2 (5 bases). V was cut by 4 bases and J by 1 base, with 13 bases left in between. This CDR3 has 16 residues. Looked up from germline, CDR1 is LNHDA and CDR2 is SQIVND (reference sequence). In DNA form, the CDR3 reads TGTGCCAGTAGTACACCCGGACTCCGGAACACCGGGGAGCTGTTTTTT. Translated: CASSTPGLRNTGELFF.

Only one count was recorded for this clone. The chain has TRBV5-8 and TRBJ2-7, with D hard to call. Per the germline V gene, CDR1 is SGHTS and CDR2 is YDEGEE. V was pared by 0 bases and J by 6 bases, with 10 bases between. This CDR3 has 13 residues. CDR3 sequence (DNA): TGTGCCAGCAGCTTGGGCGGCAGTTCCGAGCAGTACTTC. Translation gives CASSLGGSSEQYF.

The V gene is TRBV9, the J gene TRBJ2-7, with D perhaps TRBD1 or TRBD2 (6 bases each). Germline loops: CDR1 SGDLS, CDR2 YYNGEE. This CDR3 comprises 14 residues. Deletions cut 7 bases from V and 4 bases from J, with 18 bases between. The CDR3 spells CASSEGGRQYEQYF. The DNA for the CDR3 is TGTGCCAGCTCCGAAGGGGGGCGCCAATACGAGCAGTACTTC.

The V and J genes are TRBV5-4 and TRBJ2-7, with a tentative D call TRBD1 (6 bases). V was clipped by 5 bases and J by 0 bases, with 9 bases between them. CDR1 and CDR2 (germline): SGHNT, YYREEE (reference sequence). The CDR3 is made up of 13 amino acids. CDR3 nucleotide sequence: TGTGCCAGCAGGGACAGCGCCTCCTACGAGCAGTACTTC. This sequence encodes CASRDSASYEQYF. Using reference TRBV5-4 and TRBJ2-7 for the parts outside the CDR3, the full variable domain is ETGVTQSPTHLIKTRGQQVTLRCSSQSGHNTVSWYQQALGQGPQFIFQYYREEENGRGNFPPRFSGLQFPNYSSELNVNALELDDSALYLCASRDSASYEQYFGPGTRLTVT.

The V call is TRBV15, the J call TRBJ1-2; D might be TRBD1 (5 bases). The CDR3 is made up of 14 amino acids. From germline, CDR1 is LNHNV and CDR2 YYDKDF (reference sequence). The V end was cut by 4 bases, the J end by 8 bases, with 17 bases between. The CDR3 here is CATSNPMLRGGYTF. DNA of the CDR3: TGTGCCACCAGCAATCCCATGTTACGGGGGGGCTACACCTTC.

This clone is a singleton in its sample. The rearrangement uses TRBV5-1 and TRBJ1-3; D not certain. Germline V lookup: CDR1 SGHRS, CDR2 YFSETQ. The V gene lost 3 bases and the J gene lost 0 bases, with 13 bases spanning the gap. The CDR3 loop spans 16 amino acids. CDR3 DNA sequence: TGCGCCAGCAGCTGGGAAGGACTGTACTCTGGAAACACCATATATTTT. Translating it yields CASSWEGLYSGNTIYF.

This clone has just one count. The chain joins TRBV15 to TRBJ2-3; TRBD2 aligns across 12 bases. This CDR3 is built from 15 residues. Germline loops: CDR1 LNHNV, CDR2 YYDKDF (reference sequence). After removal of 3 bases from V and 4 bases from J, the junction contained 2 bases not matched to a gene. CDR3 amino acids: CATSRTSGRADTQYF. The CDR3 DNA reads TGTGCCACCAGCAGGACTAGCGGGAGAGCAGATACGCAGTATTTT.

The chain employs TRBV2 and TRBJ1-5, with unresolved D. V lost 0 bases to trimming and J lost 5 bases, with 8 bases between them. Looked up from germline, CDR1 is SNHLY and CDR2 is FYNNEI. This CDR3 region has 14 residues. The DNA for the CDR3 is TGTGCCAGCAGTGAAGCTCCACGGGATCAGCCCCAGCATTTT. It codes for CASSEAPRDQPQHF.